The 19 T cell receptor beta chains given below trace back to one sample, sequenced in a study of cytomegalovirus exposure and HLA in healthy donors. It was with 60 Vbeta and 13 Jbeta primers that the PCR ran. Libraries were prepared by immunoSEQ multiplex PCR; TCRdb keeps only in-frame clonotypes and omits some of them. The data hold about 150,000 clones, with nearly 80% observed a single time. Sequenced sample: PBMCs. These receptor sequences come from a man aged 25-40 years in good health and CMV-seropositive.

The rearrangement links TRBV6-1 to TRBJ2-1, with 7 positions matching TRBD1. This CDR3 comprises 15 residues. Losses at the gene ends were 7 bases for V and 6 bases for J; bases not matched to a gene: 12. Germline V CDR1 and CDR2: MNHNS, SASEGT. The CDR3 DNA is TGTGCCAGCATCCTCGGTGGGGCAGGGGGCAATGAGCAGTTCTTC. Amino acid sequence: CASILGGAGGNEQFF.

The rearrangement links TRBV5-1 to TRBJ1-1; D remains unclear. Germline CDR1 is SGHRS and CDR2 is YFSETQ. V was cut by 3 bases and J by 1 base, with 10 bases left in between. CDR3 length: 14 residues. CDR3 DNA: TGCGCCAGCAGCTCCGGAGGAGAGAACACTGAAGCTTTCTTT. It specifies CASSSGGENTEAFF. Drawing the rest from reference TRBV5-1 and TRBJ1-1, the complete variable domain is KAGVTQTPRYLIKTRGQQVTLSCSPISGHRSVSWYQQTPGQGLQFLFEYFSETQRNKGNFPGRFSGRQFSNSRSEMNVSTLELGDSALYLCASSSGGENTEAFFGQGTRLTVV.

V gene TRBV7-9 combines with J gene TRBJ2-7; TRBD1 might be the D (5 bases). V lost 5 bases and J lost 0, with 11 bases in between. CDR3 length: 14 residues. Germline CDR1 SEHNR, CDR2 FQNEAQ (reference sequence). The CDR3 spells CASSQGPFSYEQYF. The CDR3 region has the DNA TGTGCCAGCAGCCAGGGTCCGTTCTCCTACGAGCAGTACTTC.

Written as DNA, the CDR3 is TGCGCCAGCAGCTTGGTGCTCAGCGGGACCAGCACAGATACGCAGTATTTT. It translates to CASSLVLSGTSTDTQYF. This chain connects TRBV5-1 to TRBJ2-3; 7 nucleotides match TRBD2. CDR1 and CDR2 (germline): SGHRS, YFSETQ. The J segment lost 0 bases and the V segment lost 0 bases, leaving 7 bases of the junction unmatched. This CDR3 is built from 17 residues.

The DNA of the CDR3 is TGCGCCAGCAGCCGGTCGCCTGCTAGCGGCTACAATGAGCAGTTCTTC. This sequence encodes CASSRSPASGYNEQFF. The chain employs TRBV4-1 and TRBJ2-1, with TRBD2 matching over 7 bases. Losses at the gene ends were 4 bases for V and 3 bases for J; bases not matched to a gene: 9. CDR1 is MGHRA, CDR2 YSYEKL, per germline. CDR3 length: 16 residues.

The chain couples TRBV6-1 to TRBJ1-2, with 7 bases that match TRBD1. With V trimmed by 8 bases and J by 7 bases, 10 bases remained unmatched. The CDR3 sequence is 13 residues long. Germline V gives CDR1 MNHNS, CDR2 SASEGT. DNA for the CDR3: TGTGCCAGCCTGGGGGACAGTTTGCCTGGCTACACCTTC. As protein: CASLGDSLPGYTF.

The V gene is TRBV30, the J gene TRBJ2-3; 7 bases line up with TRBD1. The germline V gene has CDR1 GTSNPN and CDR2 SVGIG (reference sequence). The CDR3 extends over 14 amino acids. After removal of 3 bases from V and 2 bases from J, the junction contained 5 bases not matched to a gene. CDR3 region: CAWSTGTATDTQYF. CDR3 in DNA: TGTGCCTGGAGCACTGGGACAGCCACAGATACGCAGTATTTT. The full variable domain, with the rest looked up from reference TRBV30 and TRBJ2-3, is SQTIHQWPATLVQPVGSPLSLECTVEGTSNPNLYWYRQAAGRGLQLLFYSVGIGQISSEVPQNLSASRPQDRQFILSSKKLLLSDSGFYLCAWSTGTATDTQYFGPGTRLTVL.

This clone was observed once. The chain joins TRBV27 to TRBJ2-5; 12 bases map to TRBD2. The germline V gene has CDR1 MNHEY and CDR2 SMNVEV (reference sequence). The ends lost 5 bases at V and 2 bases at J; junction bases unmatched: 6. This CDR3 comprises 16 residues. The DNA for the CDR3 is TGTGCCAGCAGTACCCGACTAGCGGGAGCGCAAGAGACCCAGTACTTC. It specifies CASSTRLAGAQETQYF.

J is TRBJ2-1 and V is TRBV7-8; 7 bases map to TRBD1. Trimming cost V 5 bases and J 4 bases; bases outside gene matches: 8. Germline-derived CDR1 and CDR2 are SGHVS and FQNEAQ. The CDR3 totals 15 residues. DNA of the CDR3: TGTGCCAGCAGCCCTGGACAGGAAGAGTACAATGAGCAGTTCTTC. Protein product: CASSPGQEEYNEQFF.

Here the CDR3 reads CASSERSTVSGNTIYF. DNA for the CDR3: TGTGCCAGCAGTGAACGTTCAACGGTCTCTGGAAACACCATATATTTT. The V gene is TRBV25-1, the J gene TRBJ1-3; D is unresolved. V shed 2 bases and J shed 0 bases, with 11 bases lying between them. The CDR3 length is 16 residues. Germline V gene sequence: CDR1 MGHDK, CDR2 SYGVNS.

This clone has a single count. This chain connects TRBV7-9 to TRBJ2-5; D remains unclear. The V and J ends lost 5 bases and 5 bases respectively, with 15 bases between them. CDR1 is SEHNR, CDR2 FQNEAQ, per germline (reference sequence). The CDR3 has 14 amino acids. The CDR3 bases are TGTGCCAGCAGCCCCCGCTTCGGTACCGAGACCCAGTACTTC. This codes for CASSPRFGTETQYF.

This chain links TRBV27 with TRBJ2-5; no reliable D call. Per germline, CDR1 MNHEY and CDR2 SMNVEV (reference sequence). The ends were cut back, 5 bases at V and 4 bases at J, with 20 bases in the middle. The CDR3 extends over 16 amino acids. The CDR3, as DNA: TGTGCCAGCAGTCAACTCCACCTTCATGTCCCAGAGACCCAGTACTTC. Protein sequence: CASSQLHLHVPETQYF.

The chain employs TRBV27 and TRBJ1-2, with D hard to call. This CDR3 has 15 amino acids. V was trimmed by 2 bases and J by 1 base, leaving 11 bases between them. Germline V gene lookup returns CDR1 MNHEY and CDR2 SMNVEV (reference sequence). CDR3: CASSLKPGVNYGYTF. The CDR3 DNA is TGTGCCAGCAGTTTAAAGCCAGGCGTTAACTATGGCTACACCTTC.

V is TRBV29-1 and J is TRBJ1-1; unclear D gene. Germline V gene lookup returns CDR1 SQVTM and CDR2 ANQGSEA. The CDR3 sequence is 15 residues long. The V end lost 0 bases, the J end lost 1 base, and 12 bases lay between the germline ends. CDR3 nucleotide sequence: TGCAGCGTTGAAGATCGGTTTGGAGAGAACACTGAAGCTTTCTTT. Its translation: CSVEDRFGENTEAFF.

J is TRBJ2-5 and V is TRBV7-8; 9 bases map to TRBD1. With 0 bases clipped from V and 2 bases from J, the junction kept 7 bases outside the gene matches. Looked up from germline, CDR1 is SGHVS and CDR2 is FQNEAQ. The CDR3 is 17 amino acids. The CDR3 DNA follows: TGTGCCAGCAGCTTAGCGCGAACGACAGGGGGGCAAGAGACCCAGTACTTC. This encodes CASSLARTTGGQETQYF.

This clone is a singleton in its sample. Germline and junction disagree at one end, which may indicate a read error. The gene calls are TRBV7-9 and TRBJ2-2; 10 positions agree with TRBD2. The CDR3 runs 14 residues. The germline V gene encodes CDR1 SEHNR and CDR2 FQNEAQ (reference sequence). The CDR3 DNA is TGTGCCAGCAGCGCTAGCGGGGGCACCGAGGAGCTGTTTTTT. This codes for CASSASGGTEELFF.

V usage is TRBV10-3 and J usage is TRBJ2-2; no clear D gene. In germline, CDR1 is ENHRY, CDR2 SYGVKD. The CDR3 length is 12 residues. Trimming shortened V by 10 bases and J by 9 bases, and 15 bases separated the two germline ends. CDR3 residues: CATASGDRELFF. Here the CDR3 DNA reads TGTGCCACCGCTTCAGGTGATCGGGAGCTGTTTTTT.

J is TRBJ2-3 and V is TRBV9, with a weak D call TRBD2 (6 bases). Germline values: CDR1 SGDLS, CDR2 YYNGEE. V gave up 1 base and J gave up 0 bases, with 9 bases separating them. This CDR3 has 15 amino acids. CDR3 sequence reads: CASSVLRGSTDTQYF. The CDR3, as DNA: TGTGCCAGCAGCGTATTGCGGGGTAGCACAGATACGCAGTATTTT.

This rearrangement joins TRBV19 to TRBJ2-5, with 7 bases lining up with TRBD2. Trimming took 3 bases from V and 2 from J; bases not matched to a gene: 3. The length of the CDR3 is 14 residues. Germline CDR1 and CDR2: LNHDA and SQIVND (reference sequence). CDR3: CASSIRAGQETQYF. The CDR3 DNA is TGTGCCAGTAGTATTCGAGCGGGACAAGAGACCCAGTACTTC.